What follows are 14 T cell receptor beta chains derived from one specimen sequenced in a study of response to subunit inactivated influenza vaccine. MiXCR, applied by TCRdb to the RT-PCR reads, yields one record per CDR3 protein. The data contain just under 550,000 distinct CDR3 sequences, around a quarter of them seen just once; the ten biggest clones take up 2.5% to 3%. Another study also made use of these data, one on T cells expressing NK-cell markers. As that study records: The authors generated TCR beta cDNA through 5'RACE template switching with UMIs.

The specimen was CD4+ T cells sorted from PBMCs, collected roughly 13 days after vaccination. All receptors come from a man aged 45-65 years who received an inactivated influenza vaccine.

The sample holds a few counts of this clonotype. V is TRBV12-3 or TRBV12-4 and J is TRBJ2-7; 7 bases line up with TRBD1. Trimming removed 6 bases from V and 2 bases from J; junction bases left unmatched: 7. The CDR3 extends over 14 amino acids. DNA of the CDR3: TGTGCCAGCAGAGAGACAGGGACCACCTACGAGCAGTACTTC. Its protein product is CASRETGTTYEQYF.

This sequence joins TRBV6-2 or TRBV6-3 and TRBJ1-2, with D possibly being TRBD1 (5 bases). V shed 5 bases and J shed 6 bases, with 19 bases lying between them. Germline CDR1 is MNHEY and CDR2 is SVGEGT. This CDR3 has 15 amino acids. The DNA of the CDR3 is TGTGCCAGCAGTAACGCCCGGGGGACTTCACATGGCTACACCTTC. Its translation is CASSNARGTSHGYTF.

Written as DNA, the CDR3 is TGTGCCAGCAGCCGCGAGGACGGAGATACGCAGTATTTT. It specifies CASSREDGDTQYF. V usage is TRBV9 and J usage is TRBJ2-3; unclear D gene. The CDR3 spans 13 residues. Germline CDR1 reads SGDLS; CDR2 reads YYNGEE. The V end lost 4 bases, the J end lost 5 bases, and 11 bases lay between the germline ends.

Many counts were recorded for this clonotype. The chain combines TRBV5-1 with TRBJ1-6, with TRBD1 matching over 10 bases. The CDR3 sequence is 16 residues long. Trimming took 4 bases from V and 7 from J; bases not matched to a gene: 8. The germline CDR1 and CDR2 sequences are SGHRS and YFSETQ. The DNA of the CDR3 is TGCGCCAGCAGCCTAAAATCGACAGGGGGCAATTCACCCCTCCACTTT. Amino acid sequence: CASSLKSTGGNSPLHF.

The chain recombines TRBV20-1 with TRBJ2-7; 9 bases are shared with TRBD2. V lost 5 bases to trimming and J lost 3 bases; unmatched junction nucleotides: 8. This CDR3 is 14 amino acids long. The germline V gene encodes CDR1 DFQATT and CDR2 SNEGSKA (reference sequence). CDR3 amino acids: CSAPPGGGVYEQYF. CDR3 sequence (DNA): TGCAGTGCTCCGCCGGGCGGGGGGGTCTACGAGCAGTACTTC.

This clonotype was recorded a few times. V gene TRBV5-1 combines with J gene TRBJ2-7; 7 bases map to TRBD1. The CDR3 has 15 amino acids. V trimming: 4 bases; J trimming: 0 bases; junction bases outside the gene matches: 7. Germline CDR1 reads SGHRS; CDR2 reads YFSETQ. The CDR3 protein is CASSILTGSSYEQYF. In nucleotides, the CDR3 is TGCGCCAGCAGCATCCTGACAGGGAGCTCCTACGAGCAGTACTTC. Complete variable domain (other parts from reference TRBV5-1 and TRBJ2-7): KAGVTQTPRYLIKTRGQQVTLSCSPISGHRSVSWYQQTPGQGLQFLFEYFSETQRNKGNFPGRFSGRQFSNSRSEMNVSTLELGDSALYLCASSILTGSSYEQYFGPGTRLTVT.

This clonotype has only one observation. The chain employs TRBV14 and TRBJ2-5, with D possibly TRBD2 on 6 matching bases. Looked up from germline, CDR1 is SGHDN and CDR2 is FVKESK. Trimming pared 0 bases from V and 5 bases from J, leaving 13 bases between. CDR3 length: 15 amino acids. The CDR3 loop is CASSQDPASAETQYF. The CDR3 nucleotides read TGTGCCAGCAGCCAAGATCCTGCTAGCGCGGAGACCCAGTACTTC.

The chain joins TRBV6-1 to TRBJ2-2; D possibly uses TRBD1 or TRBD2 (6 bases each). Germline lookup yields CDR1 MNHNS and CDR2 SASEGT. The CDR3 has 14 residues. V lost 8 bases and J lost 4, with 14 bases in between. The CDR3 DNA reads as TGTGCCAGCGAACGGGGGCAGGGCACCGGGGAGCTGTTTTTT. Its translation is CASERGQGTGELFF.

This clonotype has just one count. The chain links TRBV15 to TRBJ2-2, with unresolved D. The germline V gene has CDR1 LNHNV and CDR2 YYDKDF (reference sequence). Trimming left V 5 bases short and J 6 bases short, with 13 bases between. There are 14 residues in the CDR3. CDR3 sequence: CATSPRYGPGELFF. DNA of the CDR3: TGTGCCACCAGCCCACGTTACGGGCCCGGGGAGCTGTTTTTT. The full variable domain, its missing parts supplied by reference TRBV15 and TRBJ2-2, is DAMVIQNPRYQVTQFGKPVTLSCSQTLNHNVMYWYQQKSSQAPKLLFHYYDKDFNNEADTPDNFQSRRPNTSFCFLDIRSPGLGDTAMYLCATSPRYGPGELFFGEGSRLTVL.

V gene TRBV4-3 combines with J gene TRBJ2-1; TRBD2 agrees at 8 bases. CDR1 is LGHNA, CDR2 YSLEER, per germline. The CDR3 runs to 16 residues. V dropped 4 bases and J dropped 7; count of bases not matched to a gene: 12. The CDR3 DNA is TGCGCCAGCAGCCCCAAAGGCGCGGGAGGAGGGAATGAGCAGTTCTTC. It encodes CASSPKGAGGGNEQFF.

This chain uses TRBV20-1 with TRBJ2-5; TRBD2 aligns across 11 bases. The trim removed 6 bases at V and 1 base at J, leaving 10 bases unmatched. CDR1 is DFQATT, CDR2 SNEGSKA, per germline (reference sequence). The CDR3 is 16 residues long. The CDR3 bases are TGCAGTGCCACGGGGGGGACTAGCGGCCTCCAAGAGACCCAGTACTTC. Translating it yields CSATGGTSGLQETQYF.

The J gene is TRBJ1-2, the V gene TRBV5-1; D gene uncertain. The CDR3 extends over 13 amino acids. V lost 3 bases and J lost 4, with 10 bases in between. Germline V gene data show CDR1 as SGHRS and CDR2 as YFSETQ. CDR3 nucleotides: TGCGCCAGCAGCTCCACTGACGTCTATGGCTACACCTTC. This encodes CASSSTDVYGYTF.

A few counts support this clonotype. The chain recombines TRBV7-2 with TRBJ2-1; D remains ambiguous. CDR1 SGHTA and CDR2 FQGNSA come from the germline V gene. The length of the CDR3 is 13 residues. V dropped 1 base and J dropped 9 bases, with 10 bases sitting between them. CDR3 amino acids: CASSLGTEFEQFF. Written as DNA, the CDR3 is TGTGCCAGCAGCTTAGGAACGGAGTTTGAGCAGTTCTTC.

J is TRBJ2-1 and V is TRBV15; D call uncertain. V lost 0 bases and J lost 6, with 12 bases in between. The CDR3 is made up of 15 amino acids. Germline values: CDR1 LNHNV, CDR2 YYDKDF (reference sequence). The CDR3 DNA is TGTGCCACCAGCAGAGATCTGAGTAGACTCAATGAGCAGTTCTTC. Translating it yields CATSRDLSRLNEQFF.